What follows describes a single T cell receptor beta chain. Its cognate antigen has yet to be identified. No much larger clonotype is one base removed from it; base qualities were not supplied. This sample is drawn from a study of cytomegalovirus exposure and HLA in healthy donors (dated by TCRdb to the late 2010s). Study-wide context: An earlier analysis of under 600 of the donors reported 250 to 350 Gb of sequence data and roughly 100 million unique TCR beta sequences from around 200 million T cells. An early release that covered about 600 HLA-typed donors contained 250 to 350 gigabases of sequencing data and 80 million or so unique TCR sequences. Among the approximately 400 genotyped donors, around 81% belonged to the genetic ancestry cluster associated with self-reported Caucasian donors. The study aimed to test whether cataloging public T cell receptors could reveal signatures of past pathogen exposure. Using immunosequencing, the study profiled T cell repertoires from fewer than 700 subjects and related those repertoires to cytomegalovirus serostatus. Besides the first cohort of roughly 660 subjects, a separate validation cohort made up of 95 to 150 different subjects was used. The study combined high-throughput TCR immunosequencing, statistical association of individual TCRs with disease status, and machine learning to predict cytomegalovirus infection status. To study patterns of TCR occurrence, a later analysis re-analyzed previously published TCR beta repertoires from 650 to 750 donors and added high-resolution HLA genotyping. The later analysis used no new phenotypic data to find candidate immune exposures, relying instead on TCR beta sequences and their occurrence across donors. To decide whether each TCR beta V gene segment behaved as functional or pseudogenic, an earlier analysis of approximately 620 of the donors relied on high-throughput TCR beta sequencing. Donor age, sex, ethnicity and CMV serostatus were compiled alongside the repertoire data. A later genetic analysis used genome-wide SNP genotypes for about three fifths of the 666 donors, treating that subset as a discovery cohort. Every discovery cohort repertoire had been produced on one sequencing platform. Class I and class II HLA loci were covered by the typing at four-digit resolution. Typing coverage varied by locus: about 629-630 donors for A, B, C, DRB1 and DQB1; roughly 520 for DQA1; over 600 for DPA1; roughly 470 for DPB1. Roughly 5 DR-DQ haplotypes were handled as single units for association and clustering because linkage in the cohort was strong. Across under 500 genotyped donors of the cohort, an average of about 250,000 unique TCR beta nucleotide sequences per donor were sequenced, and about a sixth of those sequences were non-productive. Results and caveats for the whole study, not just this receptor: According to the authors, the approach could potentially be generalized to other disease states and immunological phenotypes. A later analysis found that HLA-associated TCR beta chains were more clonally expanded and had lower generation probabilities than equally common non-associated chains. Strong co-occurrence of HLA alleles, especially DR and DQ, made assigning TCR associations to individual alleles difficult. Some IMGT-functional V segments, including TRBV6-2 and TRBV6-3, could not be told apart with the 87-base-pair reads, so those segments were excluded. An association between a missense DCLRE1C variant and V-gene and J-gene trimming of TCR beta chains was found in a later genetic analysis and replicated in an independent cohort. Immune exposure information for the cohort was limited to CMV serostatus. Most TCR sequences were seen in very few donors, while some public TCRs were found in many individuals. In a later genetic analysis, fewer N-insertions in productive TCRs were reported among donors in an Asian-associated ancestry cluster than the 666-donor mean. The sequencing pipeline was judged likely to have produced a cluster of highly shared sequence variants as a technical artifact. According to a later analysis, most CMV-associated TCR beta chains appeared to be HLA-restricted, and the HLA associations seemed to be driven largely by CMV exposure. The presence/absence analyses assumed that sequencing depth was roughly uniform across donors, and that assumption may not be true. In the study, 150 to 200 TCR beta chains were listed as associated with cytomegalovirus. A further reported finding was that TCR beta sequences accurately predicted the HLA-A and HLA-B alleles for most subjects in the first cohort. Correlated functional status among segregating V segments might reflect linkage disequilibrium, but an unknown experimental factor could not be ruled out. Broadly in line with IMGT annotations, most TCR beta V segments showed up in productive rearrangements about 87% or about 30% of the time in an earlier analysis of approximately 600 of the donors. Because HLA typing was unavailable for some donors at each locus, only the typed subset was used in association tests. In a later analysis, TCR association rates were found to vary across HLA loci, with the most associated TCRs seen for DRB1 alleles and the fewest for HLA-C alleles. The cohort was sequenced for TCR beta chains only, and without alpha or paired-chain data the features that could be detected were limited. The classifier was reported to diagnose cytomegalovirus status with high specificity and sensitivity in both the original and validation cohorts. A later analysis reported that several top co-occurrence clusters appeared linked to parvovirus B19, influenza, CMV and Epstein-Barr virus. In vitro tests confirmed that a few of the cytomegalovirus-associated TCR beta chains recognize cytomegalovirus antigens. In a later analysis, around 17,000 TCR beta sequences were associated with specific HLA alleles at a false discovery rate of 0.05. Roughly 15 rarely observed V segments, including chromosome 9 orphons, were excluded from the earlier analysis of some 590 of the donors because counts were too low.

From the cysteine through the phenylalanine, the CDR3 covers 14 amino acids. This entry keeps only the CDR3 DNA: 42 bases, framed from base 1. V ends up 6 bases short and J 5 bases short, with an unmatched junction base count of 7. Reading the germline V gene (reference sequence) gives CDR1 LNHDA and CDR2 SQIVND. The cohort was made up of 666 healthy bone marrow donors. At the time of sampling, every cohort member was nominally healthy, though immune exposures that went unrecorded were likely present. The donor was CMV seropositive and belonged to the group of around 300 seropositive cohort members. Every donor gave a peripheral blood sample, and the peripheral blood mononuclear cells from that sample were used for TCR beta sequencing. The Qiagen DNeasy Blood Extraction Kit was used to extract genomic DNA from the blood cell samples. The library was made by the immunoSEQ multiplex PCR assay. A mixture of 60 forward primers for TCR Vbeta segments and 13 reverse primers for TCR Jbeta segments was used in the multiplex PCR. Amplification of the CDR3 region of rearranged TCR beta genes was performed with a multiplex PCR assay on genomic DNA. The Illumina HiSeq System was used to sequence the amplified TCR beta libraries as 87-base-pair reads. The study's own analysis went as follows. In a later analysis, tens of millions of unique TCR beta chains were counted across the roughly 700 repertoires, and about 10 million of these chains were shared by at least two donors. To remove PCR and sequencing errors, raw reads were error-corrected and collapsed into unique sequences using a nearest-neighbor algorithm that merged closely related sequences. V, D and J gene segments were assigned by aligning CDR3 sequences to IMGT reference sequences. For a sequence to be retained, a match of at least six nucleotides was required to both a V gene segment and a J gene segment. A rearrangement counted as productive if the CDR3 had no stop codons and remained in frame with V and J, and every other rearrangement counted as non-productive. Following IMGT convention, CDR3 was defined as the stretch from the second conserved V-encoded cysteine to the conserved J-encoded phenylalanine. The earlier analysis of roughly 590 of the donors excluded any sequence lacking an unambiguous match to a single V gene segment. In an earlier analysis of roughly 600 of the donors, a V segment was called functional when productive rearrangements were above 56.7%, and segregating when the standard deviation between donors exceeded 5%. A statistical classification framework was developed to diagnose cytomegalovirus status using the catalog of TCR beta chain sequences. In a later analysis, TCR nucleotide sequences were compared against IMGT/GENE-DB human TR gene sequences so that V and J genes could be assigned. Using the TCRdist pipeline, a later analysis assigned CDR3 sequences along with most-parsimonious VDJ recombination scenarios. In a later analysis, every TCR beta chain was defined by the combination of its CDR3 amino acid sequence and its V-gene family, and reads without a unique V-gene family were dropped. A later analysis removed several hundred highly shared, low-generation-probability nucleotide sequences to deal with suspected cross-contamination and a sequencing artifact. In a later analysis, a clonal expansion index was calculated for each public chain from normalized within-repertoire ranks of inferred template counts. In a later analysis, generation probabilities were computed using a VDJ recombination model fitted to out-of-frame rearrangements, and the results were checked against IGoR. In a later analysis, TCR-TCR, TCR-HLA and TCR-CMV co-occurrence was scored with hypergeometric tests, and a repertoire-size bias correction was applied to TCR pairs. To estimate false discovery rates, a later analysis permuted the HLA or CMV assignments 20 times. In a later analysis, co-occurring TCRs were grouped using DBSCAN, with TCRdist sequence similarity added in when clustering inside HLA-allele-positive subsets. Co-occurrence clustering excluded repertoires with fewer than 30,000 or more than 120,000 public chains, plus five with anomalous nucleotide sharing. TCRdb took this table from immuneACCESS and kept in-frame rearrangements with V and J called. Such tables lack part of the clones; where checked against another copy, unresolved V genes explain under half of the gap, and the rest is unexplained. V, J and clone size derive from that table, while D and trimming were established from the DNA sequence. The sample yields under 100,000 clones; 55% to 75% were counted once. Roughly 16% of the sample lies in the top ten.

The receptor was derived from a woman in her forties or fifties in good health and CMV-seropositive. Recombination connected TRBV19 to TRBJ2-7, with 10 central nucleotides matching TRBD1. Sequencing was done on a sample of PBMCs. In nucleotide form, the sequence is TGTGCCAGTAGCGCCCGGGACAGGGGCGACGAGCAGTACTTC. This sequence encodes CASSARDRGDEQYF.